This is a list of T cell receptor beta chains from one sample in a study of CD8+CD57+ T cells in acquired aplastic anemia. From the reads, TCRdb called clonotypes with MiXCR, one entry per CDR3 protein. The repertoire includes about 160,000 distinct CDR3 sequences, about two thirds of them detected once, and roughly half sits in the top ten. Sequenced input: sorted CD4+, CD8+, or CD8+CD57+ T cells (not recorded which) from PBMCs. The receptors were sampled from a human donor with aplastic anemia. Both conserved end residues are part of each CDR3. D genes are given only for firm matches. Expanded clones get a size class; other rows say once, few or many, or leave the size out.

cdr3_aa cdr3_nt v_call d_call j_call clone_size
CSARRGIF TGCAGTGCTAGAAGAGGAATTTTT TRBV20-1 . TRBJ1-1 .
CASSPWTGEAFF TGTGCCAGCAGCCCATGGACAGGAGAAGCTTTCTTT TRBV7-9 TRBD1 TRBJ1-1 once
CASSSTGGLTEAFF TGTGCCAGCAGTTCGACAGGGGGTCTCACTGAAGCTTTCTTT TRBV7-3 TRBD1 TRBJ1-1 few
CASSYITRREQYF TGTGCCAGCAGTTACATCACTAGACGCGAGCAGTACTTC TRBV5-5 . TRBJ2-7 .
CSALTSGGAYPQETQYF TGCAGTGCTCTAACTAGCGGGGGCGCTTACCCCCAAGAGACCCAGTACTTC TRBV20-1 TRBD2 TRBJ2-5 .
CASSDGDTGELFF TGTGCCAGCAGTGACGGCGACACCGGGGAGCTGTTTTTT TRBV6-4 . TRBJ2-2 medium-sized
CASSVAEGGRETQYF TGTGCCAGCAGCGTAGCTGAGGGGGGCCGAGAGACCCAGTACTTC TRBV9 . TRBJ2-5 few
CASSLNRNNEQFF TGTGCCAGCAGCTTAAATAGAAACAATGAGCAGTTCTTC TRBV7-3 . TRBJ2-1 .
CASSDSTGGAGELFF TGTGCCAGCAGTGACTCGACGGGGGGGGCCGGGGAGCTGTTTTTT TRBV6-4 TRBD2 TRBJ2-2 .
CATSDRQFGEQFF TGTGCCACCAGTGATCGACAGTTCGGCGAGCAGTTCTTC TRBV24-1 . TRBJ2-1 .
CASSESIGASGRNTGELFF TGCGCCAGCAGTGAGTCGATAGGGGCTAGCGGGAGAAACACCGGGGAGCTGTTTTTT TRBV10-1 TRBD2 TRBJ2-2 .
CASSVPGWGYTF TGTGCCAGCAGCGTTCCGGGATGGGGCTACACCTTC TRBV9 . TRBJ1-2 .
CASSEGQGDSPLHF TGTGCCAGCAGTGAGGGCCAGGGAGATTCACCCCTCCACTTT TRBV6-4 . TRBJ1-6 few
CATSDSAGGDTGELFF TGTGCCACCAGTGATTCGGCGGGAGGGGACACCGGGGAGCTGTTTTTT TRBV24-1 TRBD2 TRBJ2-2 .
CASSQELAGGYEQYF TGCGCCAGCAGCCAAGAACTAGCGGGGGGGTACGAGCAGTACTTC TRBV4-1 TRBD2 TRBJ2-7 .
CASRGRDRPNTEAFF TGCGCCAGCAGAGGAAGGGACAGGCCGAACACTGAAGCTTTCTTT TRBV10-2 TRBD1 TRBJ1-1 once
CASSLSYSGANVLTF TGTGCCAGCAGCTTAAGTTACTCTGGGGCCAACGTCCTGACTTTC TRBV7-9 . TRBJ2-6 .
CASSLGLGNHNEQFF TGTGCCAGCAGTTTAGGACTAGGGAACCACAATGAGCAGTTCTTC TRBV6-1 TRBD2 TRBJ2-1 .
CASSLDVTDTQYF TGTGCCAGCAGCTTAGACGTCACAGATACGCAGTATTTT TRBV7-9 . TRBJ2-3 .
CATSRGLRASNTGELFF TGTGCCACCAGCAGAGGGCTTAGGGCATCGAACACCGGGGAGCTGTTTTTT TRBV15 . TRBJ2-2 .
CATSGSNQPQHF TGCGCCACTTCAGGTAGCAATCAGCCCCAGCATTTT TRBV10-1 . TRBJ1-5 .
CSVEGGGDTEAFF TGCAGCGTTGAAGGGGGGGGGGACACTGAAGCTTTCTTT TRBV29-1 . TRBJ1-1 .
CASGSTGIRDYTF TGCGCCAGCGGAAGTACAGGGATACGTGACTACACCTTC TRBV5-1 . TRBJ1-2 .
CASRPTGTSVNSPLHF TGTGCCAGCAGACCTACCGGGACGAGCGTTAATTCACCCCTCCACTTT TRBV7-2 . TRBJ1-6 .
CSVEGWGETQYF TGCAGCGTTGAAGGGTGGGGAGAGACCCAGTACTTC TRBV29-1 . TRBJ2-5 few
CASSGVQQGGDEQFF TGTGCCAGCAGCGGAGTACAACAGGGTGGCGATGAGCAGTTCTTC TRBV9 . TRBJ2-1 .
CASSPANDVGTYEQYF TGTGCCAGCAGCCCAGCTAATGATGTGGGGACCTACGAGCAGTACTTC TRBV7-2 . TRBJ2-7 .
CASSDSGSTDTQYF TGTGCCAGCAGTGATAGCGGGAGCACAGATACGCAGTATTTT TRBV6-4 TRBD2 TRBJ2-3 .
CSAVEVEGVQPQHF TGCAGTGCCGTTGAAGTGGAGGGTGTCCAGCCCCAGCATTTT TRBV20-1 . TRBJ1-5 .
CASSIAGTEQFF TGTGCCAGTAGTATTGCAGGGACGGAGCAGTTCTTC TRBV19 . TRBJ2-1 .
CASSEGGGGYEQYF TGCGCCAGCAGTGAGGGTGGTGGAGGCTACGAGCAGTACTTC TRBV10-1 . TRBJ2-7 .
CASSPEGHTQYF TGTGCCAGCAGCCCCGAAGGTCATACGCAGTATTTT TRBV7-7 . TRBJ2-3 .
CATRRGGSYEQYF TGTGCCACCCGCCGAGGGGGAAGCTACGAGCAGTACTTC TRBV19 . TRBJ2-7 .
CASSPPAPGNTEAFF TGTGCCAGTAGTCCTCCCGCCCCCGGGAACACTGAAGCTTTCTTT TRBV19 . TRBJ1-1 .
CARSDRRGGDTQYF TGTGCCAGGTCCGACCGGAGGGGCGGAGATACGCAGTATTTT TRBV2 . TRBJ2-3 .
CASSFRDKSTDTQYF TGTGCCAGCAGCTTCCGGGACAAAAGCACAGATACGCAGTATTTT TRBV7-9 . TRBJ2-3 .
CASSPTPLLTQYF TGTGCTAGCAGCCCCACCCCGCTGTTGACCCAGTACTTC TRBV7-7 . TRBJ2-5 .
CASSLLAGGKTQYF TGTGCCAGCAGCTTATTGGCAGGGGGGAAGACCCAGTACTTC TRBV7-8 . TRBJ2-5 few